This T cell receptor (beta chain) was obtained from a study of cytomegalovirus exposure and HLA in healthy donors. The germline V gene has CDR1 LNHNV and CDR2 YYDKDF (reference sequence). V lost 0 bases and J 2 bases, leaving 7 bases between the germline ends. CDR3 length: 14 residues. As to this clone: Its antigen is as yet unknown.

Study-wide findings and caveats: An analysis done earlier found most TCR beta V segments productive about 87% or about 30% of the time. Sequencing artifact likely explains a cluster of highly shared sequence variants. In a later analysis, TCR beta V- and J-gene trimming showed a link to a missense DCLRE1C variant.

60 Vbeta and 13 Jbeta primers were used in PCR. Repertoires were generated with immunoSEQ multiplex PCR, while TCRdb's copy carries only in-frame clones and drops some. The table lists over 90,000 clones, with about 3% in the top ten. The receptor was isolated from a man aged 40-55 years in good health and CMV-seronegative. The chain recombines TRBV15 with TRBJ2-5; possibly TRBD1 for D (5 bases). Sequenced material: PBMCs. The CDR3: CATSRDQGQETQYF. The CDR3 DNA reads TGTGCCACCAGCAGAGACCAGGGTCAAGAGACCCAGTACTTC.